This T cell receptor beta chain comes out of a study of shared clonotypes between healthy human individuals. Germline CDR1 and CDR2: MGHDK and SYGVNS. The V segment lost 3 bases and the J segment 10 bases; nucleotides outside the gene matches: 9. The CDR3 has 14 amino acids. A few counts support this clone. Method: immunoSEQ multiplex PCR; TCRdb's copy keeps in-frame clones and lacks some. The sample contains 450,000 to 600,000 clones, around 80% of which appear only once. This TCR derives from a woman in her forties in good health. Some clones in this sample may be carry-over from other donors' samples. The rearrangement links TRBV25-1 to TRBJ1-1; 9 nucleotides line up with TRBD1. Sequencing input: PBMCs. CDR3 bases: TGTGCCAGCAGTGACCCACAGGGGGCAAGGGGAGCTTTCTTT. Protein sequence: CASSDPQGARGAFF.